A single sample gave rise to the 21 T cell receptor beta chains below, sequenced in a study of blood T cell repertoires in COVID-19. Here immunoSEQ multiplex PCR was the method, and the copy in TCRdb shows in-frame clones only, minus some. This table holds about 160,000 clones, over 80% found once. Input material: peripheral blood. These TCRs come from a woman aged 80 or over with active or convalescent COVID-19.

The chain recombines TRBV7-9 with TRBJ1-2; 8 bases fit TRBD1. Germline V gene data show CDR1 as SEHNR and CDR2 as FQNEAQ (reference sequence). V lost 3 bases to trimming and J lost 6 bases; unmatched junction nucleotides: 6. The CDR3 sequence is 14 residues long. DNA of the CDR3: TGTGCCAGCAGCTTTGTGGTGGACAGGGATGGCTACACCTTC. Its protein is CASSFVVDRDGYTF.

This chain connects TRBV23-1 to TRBJ1-2; maybe TRBD1 (5 bases). TRBV23-1 is marked as an open reading frame, function uncertain. The CDR3 length is 17 residues. Trimming removed 3 bases from V and 5 bases from J, with 22 bases in between. The CDR3 nucleotides are TGCGCCAGCAGTCATTCTCCCCCTGGCGAAGGGGATTATGGCTACACCTTC. Its translation is CASSHSPPGEGDYGYTF.

The V call is TRBV19, the J call TRBJ2-7; 7 bases line up with TRBD1. CDR3 length: 14 amino acids. J gave up 1 base and V 3 bases, and 3 bases lay outside the gene matches. In germline, CDR1 is LNHDA, CDR2 SQIVND (reference sequence). CDR3 DNA: TGTGCCAGTAGTATCTTGACAGGGTCCTACGAGCAGTACTTC. This encodes CASSILTGSYEQYF. Combining the CDR3 with reference TRBV19 and TRBJ2-7 gives the whole variable domain DGGITQSPKYLFRKEGQNVTLSCEQNLNHDAMYWYRQDPGQGLRLIYYSQIVNDFQKGDIAEGYSVSREKKESFPLTVTSAQKNPTAFYLCASSILTGSYEQYFGPGTRLTVT.

V and J are TRBV27 and TRBJ2-5, with TRBD1 matching over 7 bases. This CDR3 region has 15 residues. In germline, CDR1 is MNHEY, CDR2 SMNVEV (reference sequence). With 5 bases clipped from V and 5 bases from J, the junction kept 11 bases outside the gene matches. CDR3 nucleotides: TGTGCCAGCAGTATCCGCCGAGGGGGCTTGGAGACCCAGTACTTC. Protein: CASSIRRGGLETQYF.

The CDR3 is CASSAGGFSAEAFF. CDR3 DNA sequence: TGTGCCAGCAGCGCCGGGGGGTTTAGTGCTGAAGCTTTCTTT. V and J are TRBV7-2 and TRBJ1-1; TRBD1 is a possible D gene (5 bases). CDR3 length: 14 amino acids. Germline CDR1 and CDR2: SGHTA and FQGNSA. Trimming took 5 bases from V and 6 from J, leaving 16 bases between them.

This chain links TRBV27 with TRBJ2-2, with TRBD2 as a possible D gene (5 bases). Per germline, CDR1 MNHEY and CDR2 SMNVEV (reference sequence). This CDR3 is built from 16 residues. V was pared by 5 bases and J by 2 bases, with 15 bases between. For the CDR3, the DNA is TGTGCCAGCAGTCCCCGGGGAATAATCAACACCGGGGAGCTGTTTTTT. Protein product: CASSPRGIINTGELFF.

The gene calls are TRBV28 and TRBJ1-4; weak D call: TRBD1 (6 bases). The CDR3 length is 14 residues. V lost 5 bases, J lost 6 bases, and 13 bases lay in between. Germline V gene lookup returns CDR1 MDHEN and CDR2 SYDVKM. The CDR3 nucleotides read TGTGCCAGCAGTCTAACAGGGAATTATGAAAAACTGTTTTTT. Translating it yields CASSLTGNYEKLFF.

This clone has only one observation. DNA for the CDR3: TGCAGCGTTCCGGGAGTGAGCGGGGGGGCCTGGGATGAGCAGTTCTTC. Translated, it gives CSVPGVSGGAWDEQFF. The genes are TRBV29-1 and TRBJ2-1, with 10 bases aligning to TRBD2. V was clipped by 5 bases and J by 8 bases; unmatched bases: 15. Germline CDR1 is SQVTM and CDR2 is ANQGSEA. The CDR3 totals 16 residues.

Here the CDR3 reads CSVEQVSYGYTF. The CDR3 region has the DNA TGCAGCGTGGAACAGGTGTCCTATGGCTACACCTTC. This rearrangement joins TRBV29-1 to TRBJ1-2, with D possibly TRBD1 on 5 matching bases. Germline CDR1 is SQVTM and CDR2 is ANQGSEA. This CDR3 spans 12 amino acids. The V end lost 6 bases, the J end lost 4 bases, and 12 bases lay between the germline ends.

The chain is built from TRBV7-9 and TRBJ2-7; TRBD1 might be the D (6 bases). The V gene's germline CDR1 is SEHNR and CDR2 FQNEAQ (reference sequence). V was pared by 3 bases and J by 5 bases, with 17 bases between. The CDR3 has 15 amino acids. The CDR3 sequence: CASSFRGDRSHEQYF. The CDR3 DNA is TGTGCCAGCAGCTTTAGGGGAGACAGGAGTCACGAGCAGTACTTC.

The chain recombines TRBV7-9 with TRBJ2-5, with no clear D. This CDR3 region has 13 residues. Trimming took off 2 bases at V and 4 bases at J, with 8 bases between the two ends. Germline V lookup: CDR1 SEHNR, CDR2 FQNEAQ (reference sequence). CDR3 nucleotide sequence: TGTGCCAGCAGCTTAACAGAAAGAGAGACCCAGTACTTC. This codes for CASSLTERETQYF.

The chain uses TRBV5-1 and TRBJ1-3; 7 bases align to TRBD1. The CDR3 runs 14 residues. In germline, CDR1 is SGHRS, CDR2 YFSETQ. Trimming at V came to 4 bases and at J to 2 bases, leaving 3 bases not matched to a gene. The DNA of the CDR3 is TGCGCCAGCAGCCCGGGACAGACTGGAAACACCATATATTTT. It encodes CASSPGQTGNTIYF.

This CDR3 reads CAVSSTVGRWETQYF. The CDR3 region has the DNA TGTGCCGTTTCGTCCACGGTGGGGCGTTGGGAGACCCAGTACTTC. The V and J genes are TRBV5-4 and TRBJ2-5; D may be TRBD1 (5 bases). In germline, CDR1 is SGHNT, CDR2 YYREEE (reference sequence). V lost 10 bases, J lost 5 bases, and 24 bases lay in between. The length of the CDR3 is 15 residues.

V is TRBV7-3 and J is TRBJ2-1; 8 nucleotides match TRBD2. Germline V CDR1 and CDR2: SGHTA, FQGTGA. With V trimmed by 1 base and J by 4 bases, 9 bases remained unmatched. This CDR3 comprises 17 residues. CDR3 residues: CASSLRPSGGRYNEQFF. In nucleotides, the CDR3 is TGTGCCAGCAGCTTAAGGCCAAGCGGGGGCCGATACAATGAGCAGTTCTTC.

This chain connects TRBV6-6 to TRBJ1-1, with 7 bases that match TRBD1. Germline CDR1 MNHNY, CDR2 SVGAGI (reference sequence). The junction had 12 bases not matched to a gene; V was cut back by 4 bases and J by 4 bases. The CDR3 consists of 16 residues. CDR3 region: CASSSGSDRAVTEAFF. The CDR3 DNA sequence: TGTGCCAGCAGTTCGGGATCTGACAGGGCGGTCACTGAAGCTTTCTTT.

V and J are TRBV18 and TRBJ1-5; D not certain. Trimming took off 2 bases at V and 7 bases at J, with 9 bases between the two ends. CDR1 KGHSH and CDR2 LQKENI come from the germline V gene. CDR3 length: 13 amino acids. The chain's CDR3 is CASSPGVDQPQHF. In nucleotides, the CDR3 is TGTGCCAGCTCACCAGGAGTAGACCAGCCCCAGCATTTT.

This chain uses TRBV6-1 with TRBJ2-7, with TRBD1 identical over 7 bases. From germline, CDR1 is MNHNS and CDR2 SASEGT. The CDR3 contains 15 residues. V lost 1 base to trimming and J lost 3 bases; unmatched junction nucleotides: 6. The CDR3 sequence: CASSEVLDRYYEQYF. The DNA for the CDR3 is TGTGCCAGCAGTGAAGTGCTGGACAGGTACTACGAGCAGTACTTC.

This chain uses TRBV4-1 with TRBJ1-2; unclear D gene. Per the germline V gene, CDR1 is MGHRA and CDR2 is YSYEKL. CDR3 length: 15 residues. Trimming pared 0 bases from V and 0 bases from J, leaving 8 bases between. The CDR3 region is CASSQEPGANYGYTF. CDR3 coding DNA: TGCGCCAGCAGCCAAGAGCCCGGTGCTAACTATGGCTACACCTTC.

Here the CDR3 reads CASSLNSGNTIYF. The CDR3 DNA reads as TGTGCCAGCAGCCTTAACTCTGGAAACACCATATATTTT. The chain links TRBV9 to TRBJ1-3, with no clear D. Trimming left V 4 bases short and J 0 bases short, with 5 bases between. The CDR3 is 13 amino acids. Germline V gene data show CDR1 as SGDLS and CDR2 as YYNGEE.

This chain joins TRBV11-3 and TRBJ2-3; 7 bases align to TRBD1. Germline CDR1 is SGHNT and CDR2 is YENEEA. The CDR3 sequence is 14 residues long. V lost 10 bases and J lost 4; bases outside the gene matches: 11. CDR3 coding DNA: TGTGCCATCTCGACAGGGTTAGGGCCAGATACGCAGTATTTT. It encodes CAISTGLGPDTQYF.

This clone was detected only a few times. This chain uses TRBV2 with TRBJ1-5; the match to TRBD1 covers 10 bases. Germline V lookup: CDR1 SNHLY, CDR2 FYNNEI. The CDR3 has 14 residues. J lost 7 bases, V lost 7 bases, and 7 bases had no gene match. Here the CDR3 DNA reads TGTGCCAGCACGGACAGGGGGGCACGACAGCCCCAGCATTTT. Residues: CASTDRGARQPQHF.